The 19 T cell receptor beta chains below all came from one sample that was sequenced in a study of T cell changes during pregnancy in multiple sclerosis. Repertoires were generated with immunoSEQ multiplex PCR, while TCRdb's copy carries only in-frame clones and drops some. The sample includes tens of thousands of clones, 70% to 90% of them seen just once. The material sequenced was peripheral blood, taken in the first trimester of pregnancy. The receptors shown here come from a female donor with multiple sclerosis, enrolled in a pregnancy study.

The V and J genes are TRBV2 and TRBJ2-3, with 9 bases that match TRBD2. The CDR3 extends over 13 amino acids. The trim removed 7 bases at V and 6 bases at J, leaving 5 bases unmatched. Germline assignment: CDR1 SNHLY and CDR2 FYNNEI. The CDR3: CASTSGTPDTQYF. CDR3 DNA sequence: TGTGCCAGCACTAGCGGGACCCCGGATACGCAGTATTTT.

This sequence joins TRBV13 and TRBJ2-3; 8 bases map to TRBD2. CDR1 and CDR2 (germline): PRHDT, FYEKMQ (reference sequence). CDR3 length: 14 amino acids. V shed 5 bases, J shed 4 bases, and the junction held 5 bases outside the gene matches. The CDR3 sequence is CASSLTSVPDTQYF. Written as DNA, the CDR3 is TGTGCCAGCAGCCTGACTAGCGTGCCAGATACGCAGTATTTT. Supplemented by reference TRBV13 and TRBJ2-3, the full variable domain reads AAGVIQSPRHLIKEKRETATLKCYPIPRHDTVYWYQQGPGQDPQFLISFYEKMQSDKGSIPDRFSAQQFSDYHSELNMSSLELGDSALYFCASSLTSVPDTQYFGPGTRLTVL.

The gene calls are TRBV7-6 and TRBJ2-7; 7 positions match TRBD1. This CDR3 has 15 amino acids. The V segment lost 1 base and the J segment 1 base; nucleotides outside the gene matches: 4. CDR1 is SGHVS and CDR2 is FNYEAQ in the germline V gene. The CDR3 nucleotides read TGTGCCAGCAGCTTAGGACAGGGCCATTCCTACGAGCAGTACTTC. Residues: CASSLGQGHSYEQYF.

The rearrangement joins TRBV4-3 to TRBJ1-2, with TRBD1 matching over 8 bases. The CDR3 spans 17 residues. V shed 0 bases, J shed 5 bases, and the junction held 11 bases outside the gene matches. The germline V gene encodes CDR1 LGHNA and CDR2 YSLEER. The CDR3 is CASSQEFRGRGHYGYTF. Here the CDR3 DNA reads TGCGCCAGCAGCCAAGAGTTTAGAGGCAGGGGGCATTATGGCTACACCTTC.

The CDR3 DNA sequence: TGTGCCAGCAGTGACATAGCCTCTATCACCGTGGATACGCAGTATTTT. This translates into CASSDIASITVDTQYF. The gene calls are TRBV2 and TRBJ2-3, with unresolved D. The CDR3 covers 16 residues. Germline-derived CDR1 and CDR2 are SNHLY and FYNNEI. V gave up 3 bases and J gave up 6 bases, with 19 bases separating them.

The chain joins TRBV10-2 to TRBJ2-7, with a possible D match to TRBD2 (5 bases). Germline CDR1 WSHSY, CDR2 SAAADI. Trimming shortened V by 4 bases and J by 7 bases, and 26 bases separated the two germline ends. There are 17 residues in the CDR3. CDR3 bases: TGCGCCAGCAGTGCCCTGGAACCCTCGTCAGCGCCGGGAGAGCAGTACTTC. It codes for CASSALEPSSAPGEQYF.

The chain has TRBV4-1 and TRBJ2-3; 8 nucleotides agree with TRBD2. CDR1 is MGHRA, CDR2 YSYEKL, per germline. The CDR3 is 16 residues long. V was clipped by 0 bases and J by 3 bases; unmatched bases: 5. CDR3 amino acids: CASSQDSGGLTDTQYF. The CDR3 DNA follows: TGCGCCAGCAGCCAAGATTCGGGAGGGCTGACAGATACGCAGTATTTT.

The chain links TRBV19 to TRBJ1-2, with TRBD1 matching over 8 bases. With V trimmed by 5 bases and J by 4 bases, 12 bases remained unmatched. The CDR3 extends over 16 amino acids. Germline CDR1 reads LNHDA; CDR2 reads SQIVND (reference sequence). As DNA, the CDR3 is TGTGCCAGTAGTTCGAGGACAGGGACACAGTTCTATGGCTACACCTTC. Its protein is CASSSRTGTQFYGYTF.

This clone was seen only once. The CDR3 DNA reads TGTGCCAGCAGTTTTGAACTTGGACTTACCAGCCGAACTTCTAGCACAGATACGCAGTATTTT. It translates to CASSFELGLTSRTSSTDTQYF. The chain employs TRBV28 and TRBJ2-3; possible D gene TRBD2, 5 bases. V was cut by 3 bases and J by 0 bases, with 28 bases left in between. Germline values: CDR1 MDHEN, CDR2 SYDVKM. The length of the CDR3 is 21 residues.

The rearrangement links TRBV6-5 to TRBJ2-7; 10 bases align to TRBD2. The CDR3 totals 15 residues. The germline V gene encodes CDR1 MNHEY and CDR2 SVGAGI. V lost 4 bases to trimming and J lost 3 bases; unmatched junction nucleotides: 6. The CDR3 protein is CASSWGLAGVYEQYF. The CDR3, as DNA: TGTGCCAGCAGTTGGGGTCTAGCGGGAGTCTACGAGCAGTACTTC.

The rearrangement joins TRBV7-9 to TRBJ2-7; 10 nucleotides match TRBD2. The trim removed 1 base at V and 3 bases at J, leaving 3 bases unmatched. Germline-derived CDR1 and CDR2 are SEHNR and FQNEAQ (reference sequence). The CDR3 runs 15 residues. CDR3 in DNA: TGTGCCAGCAGCTTAGTGGCTAGCGGGAGCTACGAGCAGTACTTC. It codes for CASSLVASGSYEQYF.

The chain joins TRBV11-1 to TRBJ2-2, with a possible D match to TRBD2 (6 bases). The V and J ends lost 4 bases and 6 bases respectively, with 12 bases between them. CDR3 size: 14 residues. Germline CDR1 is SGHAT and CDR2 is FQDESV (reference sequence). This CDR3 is CASSSNWRAGELFF. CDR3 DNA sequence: TGTGCCAGCAGCTCCAATTGGAGGGCCGGGGAGCTGTTTTTT.

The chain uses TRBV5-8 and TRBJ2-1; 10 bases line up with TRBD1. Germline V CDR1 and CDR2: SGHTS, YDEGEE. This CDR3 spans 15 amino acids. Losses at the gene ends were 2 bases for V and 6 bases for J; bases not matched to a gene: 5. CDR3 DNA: TGTGCCAGCAGCTTTCGGGACAGGGGTTCCAATGAGCAGTTCTTC. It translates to CASSFRDRGSNEQFF.

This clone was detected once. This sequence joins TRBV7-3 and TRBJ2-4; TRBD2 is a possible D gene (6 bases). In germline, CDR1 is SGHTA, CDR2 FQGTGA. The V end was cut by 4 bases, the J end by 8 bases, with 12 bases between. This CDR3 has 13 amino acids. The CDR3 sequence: CASSSASSDIQYF. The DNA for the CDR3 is TGTGCCAGCAGCTCGGCCTCTAGCGACATTCAGTACTTC.

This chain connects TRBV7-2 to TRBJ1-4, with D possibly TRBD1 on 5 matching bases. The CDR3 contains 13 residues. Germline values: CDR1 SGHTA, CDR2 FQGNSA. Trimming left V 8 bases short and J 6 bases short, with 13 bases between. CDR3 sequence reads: CASGRDWDEKLFF. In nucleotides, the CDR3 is TGTGCCAGCGGTCGGGACTGGGATGAAAAACTGTTTTTT. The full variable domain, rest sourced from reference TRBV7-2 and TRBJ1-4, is GAGVSQSPSNKVTEKGKDVELRCDPISGHTALYWYRQSLGQGLEFLIYFQGNSAPDKSGLPSDRFSAERTGGSVSTLTIQRTQQEDSAVYLCASGRDWDEKLFFGSGTQLSVL.

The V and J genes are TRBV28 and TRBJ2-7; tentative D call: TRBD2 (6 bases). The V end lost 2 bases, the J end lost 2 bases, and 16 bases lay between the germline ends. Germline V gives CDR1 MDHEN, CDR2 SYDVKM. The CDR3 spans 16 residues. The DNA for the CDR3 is TGTGCCAGCAGTTTACAACCGGGGAGGAGCGCCTACGAGCAGTACTTC. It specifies CASSLQPGRSAYEQYF.

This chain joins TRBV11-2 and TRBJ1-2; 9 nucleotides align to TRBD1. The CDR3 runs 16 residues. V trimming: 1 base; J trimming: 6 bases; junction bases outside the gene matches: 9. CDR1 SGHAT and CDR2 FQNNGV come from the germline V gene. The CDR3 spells CASSLAPGQGTDGYTF. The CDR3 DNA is TGTGCCAGCAGCTTAGCTCCAGGACAGGGGACGGATGGCTACACCTTC.

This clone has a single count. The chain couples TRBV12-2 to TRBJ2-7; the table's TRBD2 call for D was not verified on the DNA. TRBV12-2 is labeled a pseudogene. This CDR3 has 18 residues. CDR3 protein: CASRSRGGAGTPVGEQYF. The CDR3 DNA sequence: TGTGCAAGTCGCTCCCGCGGAGGGGCGGGAACCCCAGTCGGCGAGCAGTACTTC.

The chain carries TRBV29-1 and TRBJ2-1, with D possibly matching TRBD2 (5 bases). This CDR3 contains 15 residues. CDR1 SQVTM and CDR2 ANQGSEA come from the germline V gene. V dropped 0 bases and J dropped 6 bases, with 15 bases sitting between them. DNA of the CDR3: TGCAGCGTTGAAGAGGAGGTGGAATACCCCAATGAGCAGTTCTTC. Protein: CSVEEEVEYPNEQFF.